The clone carrying this TCR beta chain has at least ten counts. Its antigen is not known. Using RNA template, CDR3s of TCR alpha and beta were amplified with iRepertoire arm-PCR. Tissue mRNA or PBMC total RNA, roughly 95-400 ng, went into one-step reverse transcription and amplification. TCRdb recomputed calls from the multiplex PCR reads with MiXCR, one row per CDR3 protein. The sample records 150,000 to 200,000 distinct CDR3 sequences, around 30% being singletons. These data belong to a study of glioma-infiltrating T cells. Study-wide findings and caveats: CDR3 overlap between tissue and blood was very small. Above-expected tissue-blood divergence occurred in all gliomas, most in low-grade ones.

The V end was cut by 5 bases, the J end by 5 bases, with 15 bases between. This CDR3 has 14 amino acids. Germline V gene lookup returns CDR1 MNHEY and CDR2 SMNVEV (reference sequence). The J gene is TRBJ1-1, the V gene TRBV27; tentative D call: TRBD1 (5 bases). The receptor comes from a human donor with low-grade glioma or glioblastoma, undergoing nonglioma brain surgery, or in good health (not recorded which). The sequenced material came from glioma tissue, nonneoplastic brain tissue, or PBMCs (not recorded which). The CDR3 coding sequence is TGTGCCAGCAGTCCCCAGGGTCGTGAGACTGAAGCTTTCTTT. Translation: CASSPQGRETEAFF.